A selection of T cell receptor beta chains follows, all from one sample in a study of read filtering for tumor transcriptome and immune sequencing. Via MiXCR, TCRdb re-called the reads, giving one row per CDR3 protein. Among 100,000 to 150,000 distinct CDR3 sequences listed, approximately 12% were seen once. Input material: a population of CD138-negative cells sorted from bone marrow. The receptors here all came from a donor at least 40 years old with multiple myeloma. The CDR3 runs from the conserved cysteine through the conserved F or W. A D gene is named only where the DNA matches it firmly. Only part of the rows carry a size: once, few, many, or a class if the clone is expanded.

>many|TRBV10-3|17|.|TRBJ2-1
CAISESTQGGAYNEQFF
TGTGCCATCAGTGAGTCGACTCAGGGAGGCGCCTACAATGAGCAGTTCTTC
>many|TRBV6-5|14|.|TRBJ1-1
CASSYSAGRAEAFF
TGTGCCAGCAGTTACTCAGCGGGTCGGGCTGAAGCTTTCTTT
>many|TRBV29-1|16|TRBD1|TRBJ1-1
CSVPGGGGQGGTEAFF
TGCAGCGTGCCCGGGGGGGGTGGACAGGGAGGGACTGAAGCTTTCTTT
>many|TRBV3-1|15|.|TRBJ2-1
CASSPRVASINEQFF
TGTGCCAGCAGCCCACGAGTGGCTAGCATCAATGAGCAGTTCTTC
>.|TRBV4-1|15|TRBD1|TRBJ1-2
CASSLRTGGNHGYTF
TGCGCCAGCAGCCTCCGGACAGGGGGCAACCATGGCTACACCTTC
>.|TRBV19|14|.|TRBJ2-7
CASSPDRATYEQYF
TGTGCCAGTAGTCCCGACCGGGCCACCTACGAGCAGTACTTC
>many|TRBV28|13|.|TRBJ1-2
CASSFRRDYGYTF
TGTGCCAGCAGTTTCCGCAGGGATTATGGCTACACCTTC
>.|TRBV9|13|.|TRBJ1-1
CASNRVLDTEAFF
TGTGCCAGTAACCGGGTCTTGGACACTGAAGCTTTCTTT
>many|TRBV4-1|15|TRBD1|TRBJ1-2
CASSQSTQGIYGYTF
TGCGCCAGCAGCCAATCAACACAGGGGATCTATGGCTACACCTTC
>many|TRBV28|14|TRBD1|TRBJ2-7
CASSPGQGVYEQYF
TGTGCCAGCAGTCCGGGACAGGGGGTTTACGAGCAGTACTTC
>many|TRBV18|15|.|TRBJ2-1
CASSPGEGVYNEQFF
TGTGCCAGCTCACCTGGAGAGGGGGTCTACAATGAGCAGTTCTTC
>few|TRBV24-1|16|TRBD2|TRBJ2-6
CATGTSGRSGANVLTF
TGTGCCACCGGGACTAGCGGCAGATCTGGGGCCAACGTCCTGACTTTC
>many|TRBV5-8|13|.|TRBJ2-5
CASSLIGQETQYF
TGTGCCAGCAGCTTGATCGGCCAAGAGACCCAGTACTTC
>many|TRBV7-8|15|.|TRBJ1-2
CASSSRQAYYYGYTF
TGTGCCAGCAGCTCCAGACAGGCTTATTACTATGGCTACACCTTC
>few|TRBV7-9|14|TRBD1|TRBJ1-5
CASSWDRGNQPQHF
TGTGCCAGCAGCTGGGACAGGGGTAATCAGCCCCAGCATTTT
>many|TRBV29-1|13|TRBD1|TRBJ2-7
CSVAGTGGAEQYF
TGCAGCGTTGCCGGGACAGGGGGTGCGGAGCAGTACTTC
>many|TRBV7-2|14|.|TRBJ2-2
CASRDRSYTGELFF
TGTGCCAGCCGCGACAGGTCGTATACCGGGGAGCTGTTTTTT
>many|TRBV3-1|15|.|TRBJ1-5
CASSPRTGYGQPQHF
TGTGCCAGCAGCCCGCGTACAGGGTATGGTCAGCCCCAGCATTTT
>many|TRBV5-1|14|.|TRBJ2-3
CASSLARSTDTQYF
TGCGCCAGCAGCTTGGCCCGGTCCACAGATACGCAGTATTTT
>many|TRBV20-1|12|.|TRBJ1-2
CSARGGNYGYTF
TGCAGTGCTAGAGGAGGAAACTATGGCTACACCTTC
>.|TRBV7-6|16|TRBD2|TRBJ2-3
CASSRSSGARTGTQYF
TGTGCCAGCAGCCGATCTAGCGGGGCCCGCACAGGTACGCAGTATTTT
>many|TRBV6-1|17|.|TRBJ2-3
CASSERRQNRLTDTQYF
TGTGCCAGCAGTGAAAGGCGGCAGAACCGCCTCACAGATACGCAGTATTTT
>many|TRBV20-1|13|.|TRBJ1-5
CSALARGFQPQHF
TGCAGTGCGCTCGCTAGGGGGTTTCAGCCCCAGCATTTT
>few|TRBV20-1|16|TRBD2|TRBJ2-3
CSARRSSGGSTDTQYF
TGCAGTGCTAGACGGTCTAGCGGGGGCAGCACAGATACGCAGTATTTT
>.|TRBV5-1|17|.|TRBJ2-2
CASSLAGPAANTGELFF
TGCGCCAGCAGCTTGGCCGGCCCCGCCGCGAACACCGGGGAGCTGTTTTTT
>many|TRBV27|16|TRBD2|TRBJ2-1
CASSRQREIDYNEQFF
TGTGCCAGCAGTCGTCAGCGGGAGATAGACTACAATGAGCAGTTCTTC
>many|TRBV20-1|13|TRBD1|TRBJ1-1
CSAIRQGPTEAFF
TGCAGTGCTATCCGACAGGGGCCCACTGAAGCTTTCTTT
>many|TRBV7-9|15|TRBD2|TRBJ2-3
CASSFSGRAADTQYF
TGTGCCAGCAGCTTTAGCGGGAGGGCCGCAGATACGCAGTATTTT
>few|TRBV5-1|14|TRBD1|TRBJ1-1
CASSIQGDFAEAFF
TGCGCCAGCAGCATACAGGGGGATTTCGCTGAAGCTTTCTTT
>many|TRBV6-5|13|.|TRBJ2-7
CASTPTGPDEQYF
TGTGCCAGCACCCCCACAGGGCCGGACGAGCAGTACTTC
>many|TRBV20-1|16|TRBD2|TRBJ2-1
CSARDPGAGGYNEQFF
TGCAGTGCTAGAGATCCTGGGGCGGGAGGGTACAATGAGCAGTTCTTC
>many|TRBV4-1|13|.|TRBJ2-3
CASSHMDTDTQYF
TGCGCCAGCAGCCATATGGACACCGATACGCAGTATTTT
>many|TRBV4-1|14|.|TRBJ2-1
CASSPPLTGTQAFF
TGCGCCAGCAGCCCCCCTCTCACCGGGACCCAGGCGTTCTTC
>many|TRBV2|13|.|TRBJ1-1
CASSSDTNTEAFF
TGTGCCAGCAGCTCCGACACGAACACTGAAGCTTTCTTT
>many|TRBV7-9|17|.|TRBJ2-1
CASSLYLTGSSYNEQFF
TGTGCCAGCAGCCTTTACCTGACAGGAAGCTCCTACAATGAGCAGTTCTTC
>many|TRBV11-2|15|TRBD2|TRBJ2-1
CASSLGSGKGDEQFF
TGTGCCAGCAGCTTAGGTAGCGGGAAAGGGGATGAGCAGTTCTTC
>many|TRBV7-2|16|.|TRBJ2-1
CASSDLEGRFYNEQFF
TGTGCCAGCAGCGACTTGGAGGGCCGTTTCTACAATGAGCAGTTCTTC
>many|TRBV28|16|.|TRBJ1-5
CASSPAGTGYNQPQHF
TGTGCCAGCAGCCCCGCCGGGACGGGCTACAATCAGCCCCAGCATTTT
>many|TRBV15|13|.|TRBJ1-6
CATSRDYNSPLHF
TGTGCCACCAGCCGGGACTACAATTCACCCCTCCACTTT
>many|TRBV29-1|11|.|TRBJ2-3
CSVAQADTQYF
TGCAGCGTGGCGCAGGCGGATACGCAGTATTTT